This TCR beta chain was captured by sequencing in a study of blood T cell repertoires in COVID-19. Study details: PBMCs, B-cell-depleted T cells, or T cells provided the cDNA or gDNA that made up the material.

Trimming stripped 2 bases from V and 0 bases from J, with 7 bases between. The germline gives CDR1 LNHNV, CDR2 YYDKDF (reference sequence). The CDR3 runs 14 residues. Authors' methods: Amplification of reference gene primers was used by the study to estimate nucleated cell counts. Profiling relied on immunoSEQ multiplex PCR, and the TCRdb table lists in-frame clones only, not all of them. The DNA was the basis for D and trimming; V, J and clone size are from that table. The sample lists about 42,000 clones; almost 80% were seen once. Specimen: peripheral blood. The gene calls are TRBV15 and TRBJ1-1; D is unclear. This clonotype was sampled from an elderly woman with acute or convalescent COVID-19. This chain's CDR3 is CATSRSRVNTEAFF. Here the CDR3 DNA reads TGTGCCACCAGCAGATCCCGAGTGAACACTGAAGCTTTCTTT.